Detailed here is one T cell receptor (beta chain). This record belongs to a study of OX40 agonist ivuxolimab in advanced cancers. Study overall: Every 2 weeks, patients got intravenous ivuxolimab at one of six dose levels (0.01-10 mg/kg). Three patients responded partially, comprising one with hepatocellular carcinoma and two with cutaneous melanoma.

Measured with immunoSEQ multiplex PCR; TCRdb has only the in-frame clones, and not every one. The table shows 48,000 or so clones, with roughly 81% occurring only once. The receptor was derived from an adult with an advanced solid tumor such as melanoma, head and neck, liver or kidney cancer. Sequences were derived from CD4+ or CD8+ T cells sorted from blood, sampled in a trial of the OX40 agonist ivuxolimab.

The CDR3 bases are TGTGCCAGCAGCTTCCCGCAGGGGTCCAGCGAGACCCAGTACTTC. It encodes CASSFPQGSSETQYF. The chain is built from TRBV13 and TRBJ2-5, with a possible D match to TRBD1 (6 bases). Trimming took off 3 bases at V and 5 bases at J, with 16 bases between the two ends. CDR3 length: 15 amino acids. Per the germline V gene, CDR1 is PRHDT and CDR2 is FYEKMQ (reference sequence).